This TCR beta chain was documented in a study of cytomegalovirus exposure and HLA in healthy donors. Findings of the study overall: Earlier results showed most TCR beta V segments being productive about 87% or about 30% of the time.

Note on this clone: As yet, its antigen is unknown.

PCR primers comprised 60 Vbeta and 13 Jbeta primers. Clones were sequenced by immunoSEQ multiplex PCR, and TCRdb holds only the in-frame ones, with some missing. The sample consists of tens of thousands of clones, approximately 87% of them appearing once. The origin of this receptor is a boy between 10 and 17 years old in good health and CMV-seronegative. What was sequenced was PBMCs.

The CDR3 region has the DNA TGTGCCAGCAGTGAAGTTCGGACAGGGTCACGCGAGCAGTACTTC. It translates to CASSEVRTGSREQYF. The chain combines TRBV6-1 with TRBJ2-5, with 8 positions matching TRBD1. The DNA end is a closer match to TRBJ2-7, so the J assignment may be wrong. CDR1 and CDR2 (germline): MNHNS, SASEGT. The CDR3 consists of 15 residues.